Below, 32 T cell receptor beta chains from the same sample are listed, as sequenced in a study of response to subunit inactivated influenza vaccine. From the RT-PCR reads, TCRdb called clonotypes with MiXCR, one entry per CDR3 protein. The data show roughly 500,000 distinct CDR3 sequences, around 25% seen once. This sample also appeared in a second study, on T cells expressing NK-cell markers. In that study: As the method of synthesis, 5'RACE template switching with UMIs yielded TCR beta cDNA.

The sample in question was CD4+ T cells sorted from PBMCs, obtained 11 to 12 days after vaccination. The source is a man aged 50 or older who received an inactivated influenza vaccine.

The gene calls are TRBV28 and TRBJ2-7; D uncertain. The CDR3 totals 15 residues. Deletions cut 5 bases from V and 0 bases from J, with 14 bases between. Per germline, CDR1 MDHEN and CDR2 SYDVKM. The CDR3 loop is CASSAPRGFSYEQYF. The DNA of the CDR3 is TGTGCCAGCAGTGCCCCTAGAGGATTCTCCTACGAGCAGTACTTC.

This sequence joins TRBV28 and TRBJ1-4, with 8 positions matching TRBD1. After removal of 2 bases from V and 6 bases from J, the junction contained 2 bases not matched to a gene. Germline lookup yields CDR1 MDHEN and CDR2 SYDVKM. The CDR3 contains 14 residues. CDR3 DNA sequence: TGTGCCAGCAGTTTAGTGGACAGGGATGAAAAACTGTTTTTT. The encoded protein is CASSLVDRDEKLFF.

This clonotype was seen a handful of times. V is TRBV2 and J is TRBJ2-1, with TRBD2 identical over 10 bases. The CDR3 sequence is 18 residues long. Trimming at V came to 11 bases and at J to 0 bases, leaving 16 bases not matched to a gene. CDR1 and CDR2 from the germline V gene are SNHLY and FYNNEI. CDR3 nucleotide sequence: TGTGCCTGGACGAGCGGGAGGGCCTCCCCGAGCTCCTACAATGAGCAGTTCTTC. As protein: CAWTSGRASPSSYNEQFF.

This rearrangement joins TRBV5-1 to TRBJ1-2; weak D call: TRBD1 (5 bases). The V end was cut by 2 bases, the J end by 3 bases, with 11 bases between. CDR3 length equals 14 residues. Germline CDR1 and CDR2: SGHRS and YFSETQ. CDR3 nucleotide sequence: TGCGCCAGCAGCTTCCTTGGGGCAGACTATGGCTACACCTTC. This gives the protein CASSFLGADYGYTF.

V is TRBV2 and J is TRBJ1-6, with 7 bases aligning to TRBD1. Germline V gene data show CDR1 as SNHLY and CDR2 as FYNNEI. The CDR3 runs 12 residues. Trimming removed 7 bases from V and 7 bases from J; junction bases left unmatched: 1. In DNA form, the CDR3 reads TGTGCCAGCACACAGGGGAATTCACCCCTCCACTTT. Translating gives CASTQGNSPLHF.

This clonotype was counted between two and nine times. The chain recombines TRBV6-5 with TRBJ2-5; unclear D gene. Germline CDR1 MNHEY, CDR2 SVGAGI. Trimming removed 0 bases from V and 2 bases from J, with 4 bases in between. This CDR3 contains 13 residues. CDR3 sequence: CASSYSGQETQYF. The CDR3 DNA follows: TGTGCCAGCAGTTACTCTGGTCAAGAGACCCAGTACTTC.

The chain recombines TRBV6-5 with TRBJ2-1; the D gene is possibly TRBD2 (5 bases). V was trimmed by 0 bases and J by 3 bases, leaving 12 bases between them. The CDR3 runs 16 residues. From germline, CDR1 is MNHEY and CDR2 SVGAGI. CDR3 residues: CASSYSTRALYNEQFF. The DNA for the CDR3 is TGTGCCAGCAGTTACTCTACTAGGGCACTCTACAATGAGCAGTTCTTC.

The chain carries TRBV9 and TRBJ1-6; unclear D gene. Trimming pared 3 bases from V and 5 bases from J, leaving 9 bases between. Germline lookup yields CDR1 SGDLS and CDR2 YYNGEE. The CDR3 is 14 residues long. This CDR3 is CASSGWADNSPLHF. The DNA for the CDR3 is TGTGCCAGCAGCGGGTGGGCGGATAATTCACCCCTCCACTTT.

A few counts support this clonotype. The chain couples TRBV15 to TRBJ2-7; D is ambiguous. Per the germline V gene, CDR1 is LNHNV and CDR2 is YYDKDF (reference sequence). V was shortened by 1 base and J by 3 bases, with 4 bases between the two germline ends. This CDR3 has 12 amino acids. CDR3 residues: CATSRVGYEQYF. The CDR3 nucleotides read TGTGCCACCAGCAGAGTTGGCTACGAGCAGTACTTC.

This clonotype showed up just a few times. V and J are TRBV15 and TRBJ2-3; 16 bases map to TRBD2. Looked up from germline, CDR1 is LNHNV and CDR2 is YYDKDF (reference sequence). J gave up 2 bases and V 4 bases, and 6 bases lay outside the gene matches. The CDR3 is 18 residues long. This CDR3 is CATSIGTSGRADTDTQYF. DNA of the CDR3: TGTGCCACCAGCATTGGGACTAGCGGGAGGGCCGACACAGATACGCAGTATTTT.

The V and J genes are TRBV11-2 and TRBJ2-7; TRBD1 matches at 9 bases. Per the germline V gene, CDR1 is SGHAT and CDR2 is FQNNGV. Trimming cost V 7 bases and J 3 bases; bases outside gene matches: 4. The CDR3 sequence is 13 residues long. The CDR3 DNA reads TGTGCCAGCACCTCGGACAGGGGCTACGAGCAGTACTTC. Translation gives CASTSDRGYEQYF.

The chain recombines TRBV29-1 with TRBJ2-3; tentatively, D is TRBD1 (6 bases). Germline V gene data show CDR1 as SQVTM and CDR2 as ANQGSEA. V lost 3 bases and J lost 3, with 10 bases in between. The CDR3 sequence is 13 residues long. The CDR3 spells CSVDRGVTDTQYF. The CDR3 coding sequence is TGCAGCGTTGACAGGGGAGTAACAGATACGCAGTATTTT.

This rearrangement joins TRBV28 to TRBJ2-1; D is ambiguous. The germline V gene encodes CDR1 MDHEN and CDR2 SYDVKM. The V and J ends lost 7 bases and 5 bases respectively, with 9 bases between them. The CDR3 has 12 amino acids. The CDR3 protein is CASKLGHNEQFF. CDR3 coding DNA: TGTGCCAGCAAATTAGGCCACAATGAGCAGTTCTTC.

The gene calls are TRBV5-1 and TRBJ2-3; tentative D call: TRBD2 (6 bases). Trimming shortened V by 3 bases and J by 2 bases, and 16 bases separated the two germline ends. This CDR3 is built from 16 residues. Germline V gives CDR1 SGHRS, CDR2 YFSETQ. The CDR3 spells CASSSSLAGTTDTQYF. The CDR3 DNA reads TGCGCCAGCAGCTCCTCCTTGGCGGGGACCACAGATACGCAGTATTTT.

This clonotype was seen more than once but under ten times. J is TRBJ2-7 and V is TRBV11-2; TRBD1 aligns across 11 bases. Trimming removed 1 base from V and 6 bases from J; junction bases left unmatched: 5. CDR1 is SGHAT, CDR2 FQNNGV, per germline. CDR3 length equals 15 residues. The CDR3 DNA sequence: TGTGCCAGCAGCTTAGCCGGGACAGGGGGTGGCGAGCAGTACTTC. Encoded protein: CASSLAGTGGGEQYF. The full variable domain, completed using reference TRBV11-2 and TRBJ2-7, is EAGVAQSPRYKIIEKRQSVAFWCNPISGHATLYWYQQILGQGPKLLIQFQNNGVVDDSQLPKDRFSAERLKGVDSTLKIQPAKLEDSAVYLCASSLAGTGGGEQYFGPGTRLTVT.

This clonotype has only one observation. V is TRBV4-3 and J is TRBJ2-6; D is perhaps TRBD1 (6 bases). Germline CDR1 LGHNA, CDR2 YSLEER. The CDR3 runs to 19 residues. Trimming stripped 4 bases from V and 0 bases from J, with 19 bases between. The CDR3: CASSLQRNRGSSGANVLTF. In DNA form, the CDR3 reads TGCGCCAGCAGCCTCCAGCGTAATAGGGGGAGCTCTGGGGCCAACGTCCTGACTTTC.

This clonotype appeared a single time. This chain joins TRBV19 and TRBJ1-1; D may be TRBD1 (6 bases). Per germline, CDR1 LNHDA and CDR2 SQIVND (reference sequence). CDR3 size: 15 residues. Trimming left V 5 bases short and J 0 bases short, with 13 bases between. The DNA for the CDR3 is TGTGCCAGTAGTGGAGCGACAGGCGTGAACACTGAAGCTTTCTTT. Translated, it gives CASSGATGVNTEAFF.

This clonotype turned up a few times. The rearrangement joins TRBV20-1 to TRBJ2-7; 7 nucleotides align to TRBD1. V dropped 5 bases and J dropped 4; count of bases not matched to a gene: 8. The CDR3 consists of 13 residues. Germline-derived CDR1 and CDR2 are DFQATT and SNEGSKA (reference sequence). CDR3 bases: TGCAGTGCTTTAGGGGGACAGCAATACGAGCAGTACTTC. This codes for CSALGGQQYEQYF.

V gene TRBV5-1 combines with J gene TRBJ2-1, with TRBD2 matching over 10 bases. V lost 0 bases to trimming and J lost 2 bases; unmatched junction nucleotides: 5. CDR1 is SGHRS and CDR2 is YFSETQ in the germline V gene. This CDR3 is 17 amino acids long. DNA of the CDR3: TGCGCCAGCAGCTTGGCCCTAGCGGGGGTTGCCTACAATGAGCAGTTCTTC. Protein product: CASSLALAGVAYNEQFF.

This clonotype has only a few counts. This chain connects TRBV12-5 to TRBJ1-1, with unresolved D. From germline, CDR1 is LGHNT and CDR2 FRNRAP. V lost 6 bases and J 1 base, leaving 9 bases between the germline ends. The CDR3 length is 13 residues. In DNA form, the CDR3 reads TGTGCTAGTGGCCAACAGAGGAACACTGAAGCTTTCTTT. Encoded protein: CASGQQRNTEAFF.

V is TRBV6-2 or TRBV6-3 and J is TRBJ2-1; the match to TRBD2 covers 11 bases. With V trimmed by 2 bases and J by 3 bases, 9 bases remained unmatched. The CDR3 sequence is 18 residues long. The germline gives CDR1 MNHEY, CDR2 SVGEGT. The CDR3 sequence: CASSYGMGLAEFYNEQFF. The CDR3 DNA reads as TGTGCCAGCAGTTACGGAATGGGACTAGCGGAATTCTACAATGAGCAGTTCTTC.

V gene TRBV19 combines with J gene TRBJ2-1, with D tentatively TRBD2 (6 bases). The germline V gene has CDR1 LNHDA and CDR2 SQIVND (reference sequence). V lost 8 bases, J lost 2 bases, and 13 bases lay in between. CDR3 length: 14 amino acids. This CDR3 is CASGSGVAYNEQFF. In DNA form, the CDR3 reads TGTGCCAGTGGTAGCGGAGTGGCCTACAATGAGCAGTTCTTC.

This chain links TRBV9 with TRBJ1-6; D ambiguous. The CDR3 has 13 residues. V lost 0 bases to trimming and J lost 9 bases, with 7 bases between them. Germline V gene data show CDR1 as SGDLS and CDR2 as YYNGEE. The CDR3 DNA follows: TGTGCCAGCAGCGTAGGAGAAATTTCACCCCTCCACTTT. Residues: CASSVGEISPLHF.

This clonotype was observed a few times. V gene TRBV14 combines with J gene TRBJ2-1; no firm D call. CDR3 size: 16 residues. Trimming removed 1 base from V and 1 base from J, with 11 bases in between. Germline assignment: CDR1 SGHDN and CDR2 FVKESK. In DNA, the CDR3 is TGTGCCAGCAGCCAAGGCCTCTCCCTTTCCTACAATGAGCAGTTCTTC. It is translated as CASSQGLSLSYNEQFF.

This clonotype was seen a handful of times. The rearrangement uses TRBV5-1 and TRBJ1-4; D is possibly TRBD1 (6 bases). V dropped 3 bases and J dropped 3 bases, with 12 bases sitting between them. Germline V gives CDR1 SGHRS, CDR2 YFSETQ. This CDR3 has 15 amino acids. CDR3 sequence reads: CASSSGQTANEKLFF. The CDR3 DNA reads TGCGCCAGCAGCTCCGGACAGACAGCTAATGAAAAACTGTTTTTT. Supplemented by reference TRBV5-1 and TRBJ1-4, the full variable domain reads KAGVTQTPRYLIKTRGQQVTLSCSPISGHRSVSWYQQTPGQGLQFLFEYFSETQRNKGNFPGRFSGRQFSNSRSEMNVSTLELGDSALYLCASSSGQTANEKLFFGSGTQLSVL.

This clonotype was observed a few times. The chain joins TRBV7-2 to TRBJ2-1, with 9 nucleotides matching TRBD2. This CDR3 region has 16 residues. Looked up from germline, CDR1 is SGHTA and CDR2 is FQGNSA. After removal of 5 bases from V and 10 bases from J, the junction contained 15 bases not matched to a gene. In DNA form, the CDR3 reads TGTGCCAGCAGCCCCCCGTATGGGACTAGCACACCCGAGCAGTTCTTC. It is translated as CASSPPYGTSTPEQFF.

The table lists this clonotype with a few counts. The chain has TRBV29-1 and TRBJ2-2; the D is unclear. V lost 5 bases and J 9 bases, leaving 13 bases between the germline ends. The germline gives CDR1 SQVTM, CDR2 ANQGSEA. CDR3 length equals 12 residues. CDR3 in amino acids: CSVLGPRRELFF. The CDR3 nucleotides are TGCAGCGTTCTCGGCCCCAGGAGGGAGCTGTTTTTT.

This clonotype was counted between two and nine times. J is TRBJ2-3 and V is TRBV7-9; no clear D. The CDR3 loop spans 14 amino acids. The germline gives CDR1 SEHNR, CDR2 FQNEAQ (reference sequence). V was cut by 3 bases and J by 4 bases, with 11 bases left in between. CDR3 amino acids: CASSLARKADTQYF. The CDR3 coding sequence is TGTGCCAGCAGCTTGGCTCGGAAAGCAGATACGCAGTATTTT.

This clonotype was recorded a few times. The rearrangement links TRBV5-1 to TRBJ1-5; D is perhaps TRBD1 (5 bases). V lost 0 bases to trimming and J lost 9 bases, with 13 bases between them. Germline V lookup: CDR1 SGHRS, CDR2 YFSETQ. CDR3 size: 14 residues. The CDR3, as DNA: TGCGCCAGCAGCTTGGTGCAGGGTGATACGCCCCAGCATTTT. It is translated as CASSLVQGDTPQHF.

CDR3 coding DNA: TGTGCCAGCAGCGACTCCTTCGGGACGCCAGGAAACACCATATATTTT. Translated: CASSDSFGTPGNTIYF. This chain connects TRBV12-3 or TRBV12-4 to TRBJ1-3; a weak D match, TRBD1 (5 bases). Deletions cut 6 bases from V and 4 bases from J, with 19 bases between. The CDR3 spans 16 residues.

This clonotype has a handful of counts. This chain uses TRBV6-2 or TRBV6-3 with TRBJ2-1; 9 nucleotides align to TRBD1. The V and J ends lost 8 bases and 6 bases, in that order; junction bases with no gene match: 11. Germline V lookup: CDR1 MNHEY, CDR2 SVGEGT. The CDR3 runs 15 residues. In DNA form, the CDR3 reads TGTGCCAGCGGTAGACGGACAGGGGTGAGCAATGAGCAGTTCTTC. Protein product: CASGRRTGVSNEQFF.

This clonotype was picked up a small number of times. This chain connects TRBV7-8 to TRBJ1-2, with no clear D. The CDR3 totals 13 residues. Per germline, CDR1 SGHVS and CDR2 FQNEAQ. V was trimmed by 3 bases and J by 6 bases, leaving 11 bases between them. The DNA of the CDR3 is TGTGCCAGCAGCTTCAGGACCACGGATGGCTACACCTTC. As protein: CASSFRTTDGYTF.